These T cell receptor beta chains were read from a single sample in a study of blood T cell repertoires in COVID-19. Sequencing used immunoSEQ multiplex PCR; TCRdb keeps in-frame clones, though not all of them. This sample yields a few hundred thousand clones, of which around four fifths are seen a single time; about 4.8% belongs to the top ten. The sample was PBMCs or T cells enriched from blood (not recorded which). Every receptor here comes from a woman aged 45-60 years who had recovered from COVID-19. Each CDR3 is given with its conserved first and last residue. A D gene is named only where the DNA matches it firmly. The listing skips clone size in some rows; elsewhere it reads once, few, many or a size class.

-	TRBD1	TRBJ1-2	TRBV7-2	CASSSLGTGVIYGYTF	TGTGCCAGCAGCTCCTTGGGGACAGGGGTAATCTATGGCTACACCTTC
-	-	TRBJ1-6	TRBV6-2/TRBV6-3	CASSTGSYNSPLHF	TGTGCCAGCAGCACGGGCTCCTATAATTCACCCCTCCACTTT
-	-	TRBJ2-5	TRBV28	CASSAGTQETQYF	TGTGCCAGCAGTGCGGGAACCCAAGAGACCCAGTACTTC
-	-	TRBJ2-1	TRBV18	CASSPLSSASYNEQFF	TGTGCCAGCTCCCCACTGAGTAGCGCCTCCTACAATGAGCAGTTCTTC
-	-	TRBJ1-2	TRBV28	CASSTGWYGYTF	TGTGCCAGCAGTACAGGGTGGTATGGCTACACCTTC
-	TRBD2	TRBJ2-2	TRBV11-2	CASSPRLAGGVATGELFF	TGTGCCAGCAGCCCGCGACTAGCGGGAGGGGTGGCGACCGGGGAGCTGTTTTTT
-	-	TRBJ2-3	TRBV5-4	CASSDGLVPDTQYF	TGTGCCAGCAGCGATGGCCTCGTCCCAGATACGCAGTATTTT
-	-	TRBJ2-5	TRBV28	CASSSPPGETQYF	TGTGCCAGCAGTTCCCCCCCGGGAGAGACCCAGTACTTC
-	TRBD1	TRBJ1-6	TRBV28	CASSSPGTGRGTPLHF	TGTGCCAGCAGTTCCCCAGGGACAGGGAGGGGAACACCCCTCCACTTT
once	TRBD2	TRBJ2-7	TRBV7-2	CASSLGGLAGALRF	TGTGCCAGCAGCTTAGGGGGACTAGCGGGGGCCCTTCGCTTC
-	TRBD1	TRBJ1-2	TRBV20-1	CSASRQGEDYTF	TGCAGTGCCAGTAGACAGGGGGAGGACTACACCTTC
-	-	TRBJ2-7	TRBV9	CASSVDPRGGSDEQYF	TGTGCCAGCAGCGTAGATCCAAGGGGGGGAAGTGACGAGCAGTACTTC
-	-	TRBJ1-2	TRBV27	CASSLRGNEVGYTF	TGTGCCAGCAGTTTACGAGGGAATGAGGTTGGCTACACCTTC
-	-	TRBJ2-7	TRBV27	CASNSRDSQQYF	TGTGCCAGCAATTCTAGGGACTCACAGCAGTACTTC
-	TRBD1	TRBJ1-4	TRBV30	CAWDAGTGNEKLFF	TGTGCCTGGGACGCCGGGACAGGGAATGAAAAACTGTTTTTT
-	-	TRBJ1-2	TRBV5-4	CASSPLWGGGGYTF	TGTGCCAGCAGCCCTCTGTGGGGGGGAGGTGGCTACACCTTC
-	-	TRBJ1-2	TRBV19	CASSRRSGGDYGYTF	TGTGCCAGTAGTAGGAGATCGGGGGGGGACTATGGCTACACCTTC
-	-	TRBJ2-2	TRBV5-1	CASSLDRSGELFF	TGCGCCAGCAGCTTGGACAGGTCCGGGGAGCTGTTTTTT
-	-	TRBJ2-2	TRBV10-2	CASSGYLSNTGELFF	TGCGCCAGCAGTGGCTACTTATCGAACACCGGGGAGCTGTTTTTT
-	TRBD1	TRBJ1-1	TRBV18	CASSPGGQLNTEAFF	TGTGCCAGCTCACCAGGGGGACAGTTGAACACTGAAGCTTTCTTT
-	-	TRBJ1-2	TRBV30	CAWSTAANSYTF	TGTGCCTGGAGCACGGCGGCAAATAGTTACACCTTC
-	-	TRBJ2-1	TRBV3-1/TRBV3-2	CASSQVPNNEQFF	TGTGCCAGCAGCCAAGTCCCTAACAATGAGCAGTTCTTC
-	-	TRBJ1-2	TRBV5-5	CASSLSRGGEVPGYTF	TGTGCCAGCAGCCTCTCACGGGGGGGAGAGGTACCTGGCTACACCTTC
-	-	TRBJ1-5	TRBV18	CASSDIRDQPQHF	TGTGCCAGCTCGGACATCAGGGATCAGCCCCAGCATTTT
-	TRBD2	TRBJ2-2	TRBV27	CASTRGGGPAGELFF	TGTGCCAGCACCCGGGGGGGAGGGCCGGCCGGGGAGCTGTTTTTT
-	-	TRBJ2-7	TRBV3-1/TRBV3-2	CASSQRGGGPEQYF	TGTGCCAGCAGCCAACGTGGGGGGGGGCCTGAGCAGTACTTC
few	-	TRBJ1-6	TRBV11-3	CASSPDRNNSPLHF	TGTGCCAGCAGCCCGGACAGAAATAATTCACCCCTCCACTTT
-	-	TRBJ1-2	TRBV14	CASSQDLGANYGYTF	TGTGCCAGCAGCCAAGATCTAGGAGCTAACTATGGCTACACCTTC
-	-	TRBJ1-1	TRBV19	CSSHGRGSTEAFF	TGTTCCAGTCACGGAAGGGGGAGCACTGAAGCTTTCTTT
-	TRBD1	TRBJ2-4	TRBV7-9	CASSPPGQGTKNIQYF	TGTGCCAGCAGCCCCCCGGGACAGGGGACCAAAAACATTCAGTACTTC
-	TRBD1	TRBJ2-7	TRBV6-5	CAGESGQGVYEQYF	TGTGCCGGCGAATCAGGACAGGGGGTTTACGAGCAGTACTTC
-	-	TRBJ1-1	TRBV5-1	CASSLEGTGRTEAFF	TGCGCCAGCAGCTTGGAGGGAACGGGAAGGACTGAAGCTTTCTTT
-	-	TRBJ1-4	TRBV4-2	CASSQDRTPNEKLFF	TGTGCCAGCAGCCAGGACCGGACACCGAATGAAAAACTGTTTTTT
-	TRBD1	TRBJ1-5	TRBV10-3	CAISGGQGTGAPQHF	TGTGCCATCAGTGGGGGACAGGGGACCGGGGCGCCCCAGCATTTT
-	-	TRBJ2-1	TRBV3-1/TRBV3-2	CASSQEGGGGRADEQFF	TGTGCCAGCAGCCAAGAAGGGGGTGGTGGGAGGGCCGATGAGCAGTTCTTC
-	-	TRBJ2-2	TRBV4-2	CASSTDLRGNTGELFF	TGTGCCAGCAGCACCGATTTAAGAGGGAACACCGGGGAGCTGTTTTTT